This T cell receptor (beta chain) was recorded in a study of blood T cell dynamics during melanoma immunotherapy. Produced via immunoSEQ multiplex PCR; TCRdb's table is partial and in-frame only. The data hold about 6,900 clones, with roughly 80% observed a single time. Time point here: pre-treatment baseline. V dropped 6 bases and J dropped 7; count of bases not matched to a gene: 5. The germline V gene has CDR1 SNHLY and CDR2 FYNNEI. This CDR3 has 13 amino acids. Source: blood, taken from a patient treated with checkpoint blockade. The receptor's source is a human donor with melanoma. The chain couples TRBV2 to TRBJ1-1; 10 positions match TRBD1. CDR3 in DNA: TGTGCCAGCAGGCGACAGGGGGCGGTTGAAGCTTTCTTT. Amino acids: CASRRQGAVEAFF.